One sample yielded the 20 T cell receptor beta chains listed below, sequenced in a study of shared clonotypes between healthy human individuals. Clones were sequenced by immunoSEQ multiplex PCR, and TCRdb holds only the in-frame ones, with some missing. This sample has roughly 2.5 million clones, with just over 90% found just once. Material for sequencing was naive CD4+ T cells sorted from blood. Specified subset: CD45RA+ positively selected. The receptor set was obtained from a man aged 18 to 30 in good health.

The genes are TRBV29-1 and TRBJ1-2, with a weak D call TRBD1 (6 bases). Germline V gene lookup returns CDR1 SQVTM and CDR2 ANQGSEA. The CDR3 spans 13 residues. Trimming cost V 3 bases and J 6 bases, with 14 bases left between them. CDR3 DNA sequence: TGCAGCGTTGAGGAACAGGGTAGGAATGGCTACACCTTC. The encoded protein is CSVEEQGRNGYTF.

The V and J genes are TRBV19 and TRBJ2-7, with 7 bases fitting TRBD2. This CDR3 has 13 amino acids. V was pared by 9 bases and J by 2 bases, with 7 bases of the junction left unmatched. Germline CDR1 reads LNHDA; CDR2 reads SQIVND (reference sequence). CDR3 region: CASSVGGAYEQYF. DNA for the CDR3: TGTGCCAGCAGTGTGGGAGGGGCCTACGAGCAGTACTTC.

The chain carries TRBV5-1 and TRBJ2-7, with D perhaps TRBD1 (5 bases). The germline V gene encodes CDR1 SGHRS and CDR2 YFSETQ. The CDR3 consists of 14 residues. Trimming cost V 0 bases and J 5 bases, with 12 bases left between them. CDR3 amino acids: CASSLAAGFHEQYF. Written as DNA, the CDR3 is TGCGCCAGCAGCTTGGCGGCAGGGTTCCACGAGCAGTACTTC. The entire variable domain, with the rest obtained from reference TRBV5-1 and TRBJ2-7, is as follows: KAGVTQTPRYLIKTRGQQVTLSCSPISGHRSVSWYQQTPGQGLQFLFEYFSETQRNKGNFPGRFSGRQFSNSRSEMNVSTLELGDSALYLCASSLAAGFHEQYFGPGTRLTVT.

As concerns this clone: Other DNA sequences in the same sample also yield this CDR3. The chain uses TRBV6-5 and TRBJ2-6; D remains ambiguous. Per the germline V gene, CDR1 is MNHEY and CDR2 is SVGAGI. The CDR3 sequence is 13 residues long. V was pared by 8 bases and J by 2 bases, with 7 bases between. The CDR3 coding sequence is TGTGCCAGCCGTGCAGCTGGGGCCAACGTCCTGACTTTC. This codes for CASRAAGANVLTF.

The chain combines TRBV10-3 with TRBJ2-3; 7 nucleotides align to TRBD2. The CDR3 length is 16 residues. With V trimmed by 2 bases and J by 0 bases, 5 bases remained unmatched. Germline CDR1 and CDR2: ENHRY and SYGVKD. CDR3 amino acids: CAISEGLGLSTDTQYF. Written as DNA, the CDR3 is TGTGCCATCAGTGAGGGTTTGGGACTAAGCACAGATACGCAGTATTTT.

CDR3 coding DNA: TGTGCCAGCAGTGAGGGTAGGCAGGGGGTAGAAAAACTGTTTTTT. It yields the protein CASSEGRQGVEKLFF. The rearrangement uses TRBV6-1 and TRBJ1-4; TRBD1 matches 7 bases. V lost 3 bases, J lost 8 bases, and 9 bases stayed unmatched. The length of the CDR3 is 15 residues. Germline loops: CDR1 MNHNS, CDR2 SASEGT.

V is TRBV6-1 and J is TRBJ2-3, with 9 nucleotides matching TRBD2. Losses at the gene ends were 1 base for V and 1 base for J; bases not matched to a gene: 3. This CDR3 comprises 16 residues. CDR1 is MNHNS, CDR2 SASEGT, per germline. The CDR3: CASSEGVAGGTDTQYF. The DNA of the CDR3 is TGTGCCAGCAGTGAAGGGGTAGCGGGAGGCACAGATACGCAGTATTTT.

This chain connects TRBV14 to TRBJ2-7, with D possibly being TRBD1 (6 bases). Germline V gene lookup returns CDR1 SGHDN and CDR2 FVKESK. V was clipped by 4 bases and J by 2 bases, with 12 bases between them. The CDR3 covers 14 residues. CDR3 sequence: CASSRGQRTYEQYF. As DNA, the CDR3 is TGTGCCAGCAGCCGAGGACAGCGAACCTACGAGCAGTACTTC.

This clone occurred a few times. In the same sample, other DNA sequences code for this CDR3. This sequence joins TRBV28 and TRBJ1-5; tentatively, D is TRBD1 (5 bases). The CDR3 spans 12 residues. Germline V gives CDR1 MDHEN, CDR2 SYDVKM. V dropped 6 bases and J dropped 6 bases, with 9 bases sitting between them. This CDR3 is CASSSRGQPQHF. For the CDR3, the DNA is TGTGCCAGCAGCTCGAGGGGTCAGCCCCAGCATTTT.

This sequence joins TRBV18 and TRBJ1-2; tentatively, D is TRBD1 (6 bases). The germline CDR1 and CDR2 sequences are KGHSH and LQKENI. The CDR3 consists of 14 residues. Trimming took 4 bases from V and 3 from J, leaving 12 bases between them. CDR3 residues: CASSLPYRDYGYTF. The CDR3 region has the DNA TGTGCCAGCTCACTCCCCTACAGGGACTATGGCTACACCTTC.

Only one count was recorded for this clone. This rearrangement joins TRBV5-4 to TRBJ1-1, with D tentatively TRBD1 (6 bases). The CDR3 spans 12 residues. The ends were cut back, 7 bases at V and 7 bases at J, with 14 bases in the middle. The germline V gene encodes CDR1 SGHNT and CDR2 YYREEE (reference sequence). The CDR3 DNA reads TGTGCCAGCGAAAAGCAGGGGATTGAAGCTTTCTTT. Its protein is CASEKQGIEAFF.

This rearrangement joins TRBV5-6 to TRBJ1-4, with D perhaps matching TRBD1 (6 bases). V was pared by 3 bases and J by 7 bases, with 16 bases between. CDR1 is SGHDT, CDR2 YYEEEE, per germline. CDR3 length equals 15 residues. In nucleotides, the CDR3 is TGTGCCAGCAGCTCTGCGGGACACGGAAGTGAAAAACTGTTTTTT. Protein product: CASSSAGHGSEKLFF.

The chain uses TRBV6-6 and TRBJ2-5; D ambiguous. Trimming removed 7 bases at V and 5 bases at J, with 14 bases between. This CDR3 is 13 amino acids long. CDR1 and CDR2 (germline): MNHNY, SVGAGI (reference sequence). The CDR3, as DNA: TGTGCCAGCACTTTAGGTGGCGCGGAGACCCAGTACTTC. Its protein is CASTLGGAETQYF.

The chain links TRBV11-2 to TRBJ2-7, with 7 nucleotides matching TRBD1. The CDR3 loop spans 12 amino acids. Germline V CDR1 and CDR2: SGHAT, FQNNGV. The junction had 9 bases not matched to a gene; V was cut back by 7 bases and J by 9 bases. CDR3 nucleotide sequence: TGTGCCAGCACACCGGCAGGGACAGTGCAGTACTTC. Translation: CASTPAGTVQYF.

The chain has TRBV5-1 and TRBJ2-3, with TRBD2 identical over 7 bases. Germline V CDR1 and CDR2: SGHRS, YFSETQ. With 3 bases clipped from V and 0 bases from J, the junction kept 7 bases outside the gene matches. This CDR3 spans 16 amino acids. This chain's CDR3 is CASSSGLGKSTDTQYF. DNA of the CDR3: TGCGCCAGCAGCTCCGGACTAGGTAAAAGCACAGATACGCAGTATTTT.

The rearrangement links TRBV5-1 to TRBJ1-1; D gene ambiguous. The CDR3 extends over 16 amino acids. With 0 bases removed from V and 3 bases from J, the gap between germline ends came to 15 bases. Germline V gives CDR1 SGHRS, CDR2 YFSETQ. This CDR3 is CASSLVPREVDTEAFF. The CDR3 DNA is TGCGCCAGCAGCTTGGTCCCTCGGGAAGTTGACACTGAAGCTTTCTTT.

The V call is TRBV11-2, the J call TRBJ1-2, with TRBD1 as a possible D gene (5 bases). The V end was cut by 5 bases, the J end by 8 bases, with 18 bases between. CDR1 is SGHAT, CDR2 FQNNGV, per germline. CDR3 length: 14 residues. CDR3 residues: CASSGDGSFGGYTF. The CDR3 DNA is TGTGCCAGCAGCGGGGACGGCTCTTTCGGGGGCTACACCTTC.

This sequence joins TRBV5-1 and TRBJ2-3; possibly TRBD2 for D (5 bases). V was cut by 2 bases and J by 3 bases, with 16 bases left in between. The V gene's germline CDR1 is SGHRS and CDR2 YFSETQ. The CDR3 totals 16 residues. The CDR3: CASSLILGIRTDTQYF. The DNA for the CDR3 is TGCGCCAGCAGCTTAATACTCGGGATCAGGACAGATACGCAGTATTTT. The full variable domain, rest sourced from reference TRBV5-1 and TRBJ2-3, is KAGVTQTPRYLIKTRGQQVTLSCSPISGHRSVSWYQQTPGQGLQFLFEYFSETQRNKGNFPGRFSGRQFSNSRSEMNVSTLELGDSALYLCASSLILGIRTDTQYFGPGTRLTVL.

The V and J genes are TRBV5-1 and TRBJ2-2; a weak D match, TRBD1 (5 bases). In germline, CDR1 is SGHRS, CDR2 YFSETQ. This CDR3 has 15 amino acids. V was pared by 0 bases and J by 6 bases, with 12 bases between. CDR3 in DNA: TGCGCCAGCAGCTTGGTCAGGGTAGTGGCCGGGGAGCTGTTTTTT. As protein: CASSLVRVVAGELFF.

The genes are TRBV28 and TRBJ1-5, with 7 bases matching TRBD1. Germline CDR1 and CDR2: MDHEN and SYDVKM. There are 15 residues in the CDR3. After removal of 4 bases from V and 7 bases from J, the junction contained 10 bases not matched to a gene. The CDR3 here is CASSSKTGPGQPQHF. The CDR3 nucleotides are TGTGCCAGCAGTTCCAAGACAGGGCCGGGGCAGCCCCAGCATTTT.